A single sample is the source of the 15 T cell receptor beta chains below, sequenced in a study of blood T cell repertoires in COVID-19. The protocol was immunoSEQ multiplex PCR, while the TCRdb copy is restricted to in-frame clones and leaves out a portion. The table lists around 50,000 clones, around 85% of them singletons. The sample was peripheral blood. The receptors here all came from an elderly woman with acute or convalescent COVID-19.

This rearrangement joins TRBV4-1 to TRBJ1-3; D ambiguous. Trimming stripped 3 bases from V and 0 bases from J, with 15 bases between. Looked up from germline, CDR1 is MGHRA and CDR2 is YSYEKL. This CDR3 region has 17 residues. The CDR3 sequence is CASSQGSPGNSGNTIYF. CDR3 DNA sequence: TGCGCCAGCAGCCAGGGCAGCCCCGGGAACTCTGGAAACACCATATATTTT.

The V and J genes are TRBV7-2 and TRBJ2-2; TRBD1 agrees at 11 bases. The junction had 10 bases not matched to a gene; V was cut back by 8 bases and J by 5 bases. The germline gives CDR1 SGHTA, CDR2 FQGNSA. This CDR3 has 16 residues. CDR3 bases: TGTGCCAGCGGTTTATCCCGGGACAGGGGGACCGGGGAGCTGTTTTTT. It encodes CASGLSRDRGTGELFF.

This clone has a single count. DNA for the CDR3: TGTGCCAGTAGCCCAGGGTTGGGAGGGACCGGGGAGCTGTTTTTT. Protein product: CASSPGLGGTGELFF. The V and J genes are TRBV19 and TRBJ2-2; 7 bases are a match to TRBD2. Per germline, CDR1 LNHDA and CDR2 SQIVND (reference sequence). This CDR3 region has 15 residues. J gave up 5 bases and V 6 bases, and 9 bases lay outside the gene matches.

The genes are TRBV27 and TRBJ1-2; D is perhaps TRBD1 (5 bases). This CDR3 has 14 residues. Germline CDR1 and CDR2: MNHEY and SMNVEV (reference sequence). Trimming cost V 5 bases and J 4 bases, with 14 bases left between them. CDR3 in DNA: TGTGCCAGCAGTGGGGCAGGGACTGTCTATGGCTACACCTTC. Encoded protein: CASSGAGTVYGYTF.

The chain couples TRBV3-1 (or the pseudogene TRBV3-2) to TRBJ1-3; D is unclear. V lost 3 bases and J 2 bases, leaving 8 bases between the germline ends. From germline, CDR1 is LGHDT and CDR2 YNNKEL (reference sequence). The CDR3 sequence is 14 residues long. The CDR3: CASSQPGPGNTIYF. The CDR3 nucleotides are TGTGCCAGCAGCCAGCCAGGCCCTGGAAACACCATATATTTT.

V is TRBV7-2 and J is TRBJ2-5; 10 nucleotides match TRBD2. Germline trimming cut 5 bases from V and 5 bases from J; bases unmatched to any gene: 11. The CDR3 spans 16 residues. From germline, CDR1 is SGHTA and CDR2 FQGNSA. For the CDR3, the DNA is TGTGCCAGCAGCCTACCAGAAGCGGGGGGGCGCGAGACCCAGTACTTC. The encoded protein is CASSLPEAGGRETQYF. Filled out from reference TRBV7-2 and TRBJ2-5, the complete variable domain reads GAGVSQSPSNKVTEKGKDVELRCDPISGHTALYWYRQSLGQGLEFLIYFQGNSAPDKSGLPSDRFSAERTGGSVSTLTIQRTQQEDSAVYLCASSLPEAGGRETQYFGPGTRLLVL.

The chain has TRBV5-3 and TRBJ1-5, with D hard to call. TRBV5-3 belongs to the ORF category, with a function that is uncertain. The CDR3 spans 18 residues. V lost 0 bases and J lost 1, with 17 bases in between. CDR3 protein: CARSLARFPVKSNQPQHF. The CDR3 DNA reads as TGTGCCAGAAGCTTGGCTCGATTCCCGGTCAAGAGCAATCAGCCCCAGCATTTT.

This chain uses TRBV30 with TRBJ1-2; 7 nucleotides match TRBD1. There are 14 residues in the CDR3. Trimming cost V 2 bases and J 8 bases; bases outside gene matches: 11. Germline lookup yields CDR1 GTSNPN and CDR2 SVGIG (reference sequence). The CDR3 protein is CAWSPIDRARGYTF. CDR3 coding DNA: TGTGCCTGGAGTCCCATCGACAGGGCCAGGGGCTACACCTTC.

This sequence joins TRBV29-1 and TRBJ1-2; 11 bases fit TRBD1. V dropped 7 bases and J dropped 3; count of bases not matched to a gene: 4. Germline loops: CDR1 SQVTM, CDR2 ANQGSEA. CDR3 size: 13 residues. In nucleotides, the CDR3 is TGCAGCGCGGGACAGGGGGGTGACTATGGCTACACCTTC. Protein sequence: CSAGQGGDYGYTF.

The J gene is TRBJ2-1, the V gene TRBV18, with 12 bases matching TRBD2. V was pared by 0 bases and J by 7 bases, with 1 base of the junction left unmatched. CDR1 is KGHSH, CDR2 LQKENI, per germline. The CDR3 loop spans 15 amino acids. CDR3 region: CASSPPLAGGNEQFF. CDR3 DNA: TGTGCCAGCTCACCACCTCTAGCGGGGGGGAATGAGCAGTTCTTC.

The genes are TRBV7-6 and TRBJ1-4; D possibly corresponds to TRBD1 (6 bases). Trimming left V 1 base short and J 9 bases short, with 18 bases between. Per germline, CDR1 SGHVS and CDR2 FNYEAQ. The CDR3 contains 16 residues. The CDR3 nucleotides read TGTGCCAGCAGCTTAGAGGCGGGGGGCAAGACGCAAAAACTGTTTTTT. This codes for CASSLEAGGKTQKLFF.

The J gene is TRBJ2-3, the V gene TRBV7-6, with a weak D call TRBD2 (5 bases). V lost 4 bases and J lost 4, with 12 bases in between. From germline, CDR1 is SGHVS and CDR2 FNYEAQ. The CDR3 loop spans 14 amino acids. The CDR3 sequence: CASSSYSGADTQYF. The CDR3 DNA reads TGTGCCAGCAGCTCTTACAGCGGAGCAGATACGCAGTATTTT.

The chain is built from TRBV6-4 and TRBJ1-6; D gene uncertain. The CDR3 consists of 15 residues. The germline gives CDR1 MRHNA, CDR2 SNTAGT. V lost 4 bases and J 3 bases, leaving 10 bases between the germline ends. The chain's CDR3 is CASSGRLFYNSPLHF. DNA of the CDR3: TGTGCCAGCAGTGGAAGACTTTTCTATAATTCACCCCTCCACTTT.

V and J are TRBV15 and TRBJ2-1; tentatively, D is TRBD2 (7 bases). Looked up from germline, CDR1 is LNHNV and CDR2 is YYDKDF (reference sequence). Trimming shortened V by 2 bases and J by 4 bases, and 15 bases separated the two germline ends. The CDR3 runs 16 residues. CDR3 region: CATSRSRGAGYNEQFF. As DNA, the CDR3 is TGTGCCACCAGCAGATCCCGGGGGGCTGGGTACAATGAGCAGTTCTTC. Full variable domain (remainder filled in from reference TRBV15 and TRBJ2-1): DAMVIQNPRYQVTQFGKPVTLSCSQTLNHNVMYWYQQKSSQAPKLLFHYYDKDFNNEADTPDNFQSRRPNTSFCFLDIRSPGLGDTAMYLCATSRSRGAGYNEQFFGPGTRLTVL.

The chain combines TRBV5-5 with TRBJ1-1; D call uncertain. Germline lookup yields CDR1 SGHKS and CDR2 YYEKEE (reference sequence). The germline V and J ends were trimmed by 0 bases and 4 bases, with 13 bases remaining between them. The CDR3 runs to 15 residues. CDR3: CASSLGRIGGTEAFF. DNA of the CDR3: TGTGCCAGCAGCTTGGGTCGGATCGGCGGCACTGAAGCTTTCTTT. Drawing the rest from reference TRBV5-5 and TRBJ1-1, the complete variable domain is DAGVTQSPTHLIKTRGQQVTLRCSPISGHKSVSWYQQVLGQGPQFIFQYYEKEERGRGNFPDRFSARQFPNYSSELNVNALLLGDSALYLCASSLGRIGGTEAFFGQGTRLTVV.